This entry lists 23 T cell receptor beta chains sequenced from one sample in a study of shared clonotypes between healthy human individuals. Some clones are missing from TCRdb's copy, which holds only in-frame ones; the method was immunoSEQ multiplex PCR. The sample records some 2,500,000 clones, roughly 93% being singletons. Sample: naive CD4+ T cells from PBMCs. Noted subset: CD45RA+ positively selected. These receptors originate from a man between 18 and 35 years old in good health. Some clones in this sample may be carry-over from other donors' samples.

In DNA form, the CDR3 reads TGTGCCAGCAGCCGGCGCTTCGGCTATGGCTACACCTTC. Translated, it gives CASSRRFGYGYTF. The V and J genes are TRBV7-2 and TRBJ1-2; D is unresolved. The CDR3 has 13 residues. Trimming left V 5 bases short and J 4 bases short, with 11 bases between. In germline, CDR1 is SGHTA, CDR2 FQGNSA.

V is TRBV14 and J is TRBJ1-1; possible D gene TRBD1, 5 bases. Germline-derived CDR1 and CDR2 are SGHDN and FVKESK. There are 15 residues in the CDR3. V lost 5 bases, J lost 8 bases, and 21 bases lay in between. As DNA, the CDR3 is TGTGCCAGCAGCGTCGCCGGGCCCAGGGTTGGGGAAGCTTTCTTT. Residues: CASSVAGPRVGEAFF.

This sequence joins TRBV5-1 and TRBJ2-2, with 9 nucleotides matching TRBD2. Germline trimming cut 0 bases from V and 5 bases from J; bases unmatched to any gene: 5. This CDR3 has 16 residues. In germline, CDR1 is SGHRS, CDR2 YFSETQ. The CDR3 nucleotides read TGCGCCAGCAGCTTGGTTCTGGGACTAGCAACCGGGGAGCTGTTTTTT. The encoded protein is CASSLVLGLATGELFF.

The CDR3 sequence: CASSAGQGRNTEAFF. The CDR3 DNA reads as TGTGCCAGCAGCGCGGGACAGGGGAGGAACACTGAAGCTTTCTTT. This chain uses TRBV9 with TRBJ1-1; 10 nucleotides line up with TRBD1. With V trimmed by 3 bases and J by 1 base, 3 bases remained unmatched. The germline CDR1 and CDR2 sequences are SGDLS and YYNGEE. The CDR3 totals 15 residues.

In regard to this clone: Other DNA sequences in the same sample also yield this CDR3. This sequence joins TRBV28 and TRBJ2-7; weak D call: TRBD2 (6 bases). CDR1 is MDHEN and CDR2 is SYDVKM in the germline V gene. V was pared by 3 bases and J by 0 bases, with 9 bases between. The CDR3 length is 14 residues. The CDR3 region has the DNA TGTGCCAGCAGTTTCGCGGGGAGCTCCTACGAGCAGTACTTC. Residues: CASSFAGSSYEQYF.

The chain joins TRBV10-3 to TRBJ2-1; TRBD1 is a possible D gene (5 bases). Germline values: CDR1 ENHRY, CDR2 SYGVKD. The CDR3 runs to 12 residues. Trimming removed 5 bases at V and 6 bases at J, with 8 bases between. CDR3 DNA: TGTGCCATCAGTCTCCAGGGCAATGAGCAGTTCTTC. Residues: CAISLQGNEQFF.

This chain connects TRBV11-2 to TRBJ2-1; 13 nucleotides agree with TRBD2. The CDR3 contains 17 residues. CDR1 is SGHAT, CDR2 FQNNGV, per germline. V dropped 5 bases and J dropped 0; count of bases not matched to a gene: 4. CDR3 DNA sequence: TGTGCCAGCAGCCCCCGGACTAGCGGGAGCTCCTACAATGAGCAGTTCTTC. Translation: CASSPRTSGSSYNEQFF. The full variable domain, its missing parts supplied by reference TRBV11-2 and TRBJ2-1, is EAGVAQSPRYKIIEKRQSVAFWCNPISGHATLYWYQQILGQGPKLLIQFQNNGVVDDSQLPKDRFSAERLKGVDSTLKIQPAKLEDSAVYLCASSPRTSGSSYNEQFFGPGTRLTVL.

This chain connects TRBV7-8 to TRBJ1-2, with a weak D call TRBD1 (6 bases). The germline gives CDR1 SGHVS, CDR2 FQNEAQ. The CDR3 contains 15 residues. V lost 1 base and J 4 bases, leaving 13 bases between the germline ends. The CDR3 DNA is TGTGCCAGCAGCTTAGGAGACAGGACTCGCTATGGCTACACCTTC. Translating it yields CASSLGDRTRYGYTF. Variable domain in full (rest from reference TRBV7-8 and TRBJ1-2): GAGVSQSPRYKVAKRGQDVALRCDPISGHVSLFWYQQALGQGPEFLTYFQNEAQLDKSGLPSDRFFAERPEGSVSTLKIQRTQQEDSAVYLCASSLGDRTRYGYTFGSGTRLTVV.

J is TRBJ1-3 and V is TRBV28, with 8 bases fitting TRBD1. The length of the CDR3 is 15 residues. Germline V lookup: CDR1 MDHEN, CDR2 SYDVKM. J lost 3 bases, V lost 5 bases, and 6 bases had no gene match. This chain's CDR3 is CASSGTGGVGNTIYF. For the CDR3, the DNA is TGTGCCAGCAGTGGAACAGGGGGAGTTGGAAACACCATATATTTT.

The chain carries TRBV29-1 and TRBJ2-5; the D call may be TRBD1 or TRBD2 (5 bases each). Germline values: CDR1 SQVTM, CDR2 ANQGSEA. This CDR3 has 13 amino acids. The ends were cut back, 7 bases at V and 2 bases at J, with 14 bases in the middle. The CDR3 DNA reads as TGCAGCGGGAGAGGGGTACTTCAAGAGACCCAGTACTTC. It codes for CSGRGVLQETQYF. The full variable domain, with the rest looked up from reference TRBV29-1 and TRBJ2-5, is SAVISQKPSRDICQRGTSLTIQCQVDSQVTMMFWYRQQPGQSLTLIATANQGSEATYESGFVIDKFPISRPNLTFSTLTVSNMSPEDSSIYLCSGRGVLQETQYFGPGTRLLVL.

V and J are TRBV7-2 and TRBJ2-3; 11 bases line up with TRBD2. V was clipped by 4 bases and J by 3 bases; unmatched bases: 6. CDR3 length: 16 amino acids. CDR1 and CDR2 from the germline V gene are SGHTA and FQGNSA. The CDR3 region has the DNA TGTGCCAGCAGCTACCTTATAGCGGGAGGGACAGATACGCAGTATTTT. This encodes CASSYLIAGGTDTQYF.

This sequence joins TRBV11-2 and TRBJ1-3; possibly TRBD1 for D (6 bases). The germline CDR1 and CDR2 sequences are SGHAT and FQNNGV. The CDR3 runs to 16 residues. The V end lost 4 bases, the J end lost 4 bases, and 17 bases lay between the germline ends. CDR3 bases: TGTGCCAGCAGCTCGACAACCACAGGGCCCGGAAACACCATATATTTT. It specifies CASSSTTTGPGNTIYF.

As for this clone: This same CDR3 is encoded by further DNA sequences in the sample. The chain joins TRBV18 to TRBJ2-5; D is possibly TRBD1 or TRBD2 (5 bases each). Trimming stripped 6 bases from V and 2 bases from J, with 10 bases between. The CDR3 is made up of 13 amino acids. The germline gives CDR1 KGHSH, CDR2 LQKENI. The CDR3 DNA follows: TGTGCCAGCTCCGGGACGGATCAAGAGACCCAGTACTTC. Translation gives CASSGTDQETQYF.

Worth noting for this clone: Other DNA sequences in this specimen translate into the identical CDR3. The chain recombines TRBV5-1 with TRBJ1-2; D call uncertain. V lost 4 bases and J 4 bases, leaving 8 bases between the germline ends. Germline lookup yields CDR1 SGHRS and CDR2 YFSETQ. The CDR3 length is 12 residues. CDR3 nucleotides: TGCGCCAGCAGCCTTGAGGGCTATGGCTACACCTTC. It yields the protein CASSLEGYGYTF.

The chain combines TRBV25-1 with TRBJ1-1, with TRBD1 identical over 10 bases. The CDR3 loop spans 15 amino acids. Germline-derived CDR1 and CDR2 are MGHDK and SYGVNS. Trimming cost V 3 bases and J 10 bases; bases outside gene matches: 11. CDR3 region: CASSDIRQGAIRAFF. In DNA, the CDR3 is TGTGCCAGCAGTGACATTAGACAGGGGGCTATTCGAGCTTTCTTT.

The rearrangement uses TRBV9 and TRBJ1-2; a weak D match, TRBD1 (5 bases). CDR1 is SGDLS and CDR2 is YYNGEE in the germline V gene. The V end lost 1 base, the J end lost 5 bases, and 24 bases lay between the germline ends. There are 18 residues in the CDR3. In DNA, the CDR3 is TGTGCCAGCAGCGTATCGGGGGGAGGAGCCCTGGGAGAGTATGGCTACACCTTC. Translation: CASSVSGGGALGEYGYTF.

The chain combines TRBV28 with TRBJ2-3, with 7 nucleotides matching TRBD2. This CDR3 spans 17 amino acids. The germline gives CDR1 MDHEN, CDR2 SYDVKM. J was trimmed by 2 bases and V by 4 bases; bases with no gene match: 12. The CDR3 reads CASSSREWGSHTDTQYF. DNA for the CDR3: TGTGCCAGCAGTTCGCGGGAGTGGGGTTCACACACAGATACGCAGTATTTT.

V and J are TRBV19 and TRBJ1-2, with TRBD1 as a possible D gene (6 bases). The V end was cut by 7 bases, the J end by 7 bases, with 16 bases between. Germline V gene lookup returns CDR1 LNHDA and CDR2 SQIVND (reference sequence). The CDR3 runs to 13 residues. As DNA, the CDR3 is TGTGCCAGTATCAGCCAGGGGCGGGCTGGCTACACCTTC. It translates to CASISQGRAGYTF.

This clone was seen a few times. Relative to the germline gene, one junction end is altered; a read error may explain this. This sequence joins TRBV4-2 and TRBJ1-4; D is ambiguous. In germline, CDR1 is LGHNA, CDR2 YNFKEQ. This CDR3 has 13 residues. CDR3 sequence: CASSQDRYEKLFF. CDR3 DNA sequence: TGTGCCAGCAGCCAAGATCGGTATGAGAAACTGTTTTTT.

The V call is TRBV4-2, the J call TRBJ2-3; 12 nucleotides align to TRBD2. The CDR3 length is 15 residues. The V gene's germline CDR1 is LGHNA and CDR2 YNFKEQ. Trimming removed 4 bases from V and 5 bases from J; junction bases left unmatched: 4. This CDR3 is CASSPWTSGIDTQYF. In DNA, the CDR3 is TGTGCCAGCAGCCCGTGGACTAGCGGGATAGATACGCAGTATTTT.

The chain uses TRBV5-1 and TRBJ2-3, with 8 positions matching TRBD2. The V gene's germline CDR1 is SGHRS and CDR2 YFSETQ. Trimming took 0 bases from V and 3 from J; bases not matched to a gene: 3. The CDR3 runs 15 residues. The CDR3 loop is CASSLVAGQTDTQYF. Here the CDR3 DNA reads TGCGCCAGCAGCTTGGTAGCGGGACAAACAGATACGCAGTATTTT. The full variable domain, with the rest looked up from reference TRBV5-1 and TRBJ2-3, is KAGVTQTPRYLIKTRGQQVTLSCSPISGHRSVSWYQQTPGQGLQFLFEYFSETQRNKGNFPGRFSGRQFSNSRSEMNVSTLELGDSALYLCASSLVAGQTDTQYFGPGTRLTVL.

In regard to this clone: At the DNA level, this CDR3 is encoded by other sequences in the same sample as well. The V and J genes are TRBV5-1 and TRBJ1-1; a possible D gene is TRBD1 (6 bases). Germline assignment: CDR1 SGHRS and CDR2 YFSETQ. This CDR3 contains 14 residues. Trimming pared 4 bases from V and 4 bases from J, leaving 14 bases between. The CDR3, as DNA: TGCGCCAGCAGCCTAACGACAGGAAGCACTGAAGCTTTCTTT. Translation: CASSLTTGSTEAFF.

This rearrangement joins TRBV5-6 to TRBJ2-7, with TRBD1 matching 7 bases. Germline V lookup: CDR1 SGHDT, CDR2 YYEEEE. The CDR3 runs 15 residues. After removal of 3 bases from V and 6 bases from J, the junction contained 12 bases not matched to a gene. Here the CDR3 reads CASSSSTGVASEQYF. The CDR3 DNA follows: TGTGCCAGCAGCTCCTCCACAGGGGTGGCAAGCGAGCAGTACTTC. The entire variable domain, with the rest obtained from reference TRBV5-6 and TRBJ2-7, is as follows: DAGVTQSPTHLIKTRGQQVTLRCSPKSGHDTVSWYQQALGQGPQFIFQYYEEEERQRGNFPDRFSGHQFPNYSSELNVNALLLGDSALYLCASSSSTGVASEQYFGPGTRLTVT.